The clone carrying this TCR beta chain was recorded a few times. Antigen: not known. TCRdb ran MiXCR on the reads and lists one entry per CDR3 protein. The table lists under 200,000 distinct CDR3 sequences, 7.5% to 10% of them singletons, with approximately 4.3% in the top ten. These data belong to a study of T cell repertoires in cytomegalovirus infection. Study-wide background: Public TCR beta signatures provided an indication of both CMV infection and a matching HLA type.

Overall study results and limits: Individuals carrying CMV plus the relevant HLA were identified by cumulative frequency of public TCR beta families. In two of eight donors, the top clonotype was HLA-C-restricted CMV-specific.

The CDR3 totals 12 residues. CDR1 is LGHNT and CDR2 is FRNRAP in the germline V gene. Trimming took 5 bases from V and 3 from J, leaving 7 bases between them. The sample comprised PBMCs. The sequence was collected from a human donor in good health (CMV status not recorded). Some clones in this sample may be carry-over from other donors' samples. The V call is TRBV12-5, the J call TRBJ1-1, with D unclear. Written as DNA, the CDR3 is TGTGCTAGTGGTCCGCGGGACACTGAAGCTTTCTTT. Its translation is CASGPRDTEAFF.